This T cell receptor beta chain was sequenced for a study of CD8 T cells in ankylosing spondylitis. General study points: Typical of ankylosing spondylitis blood, it appeared, was a TCR beta motif of eight highly homologous variants. Significant enrichment of disease-linked clones was reported in matched ankylosing spondylitis synovial fluid.

About this clonotype itself: What it recognizes is unknown.

TCRdb reprocessed the 5' RACE reads via MiXCR and lists one record per CDR3 protein. The table lists roughly 150,000 distinct CDR3 sequences, around 32% of them singletons. The clonotype originates from a male donor with ankylosing spondylitis. The sample comprised synovial fluid, either unsorted or a sorted T cell fraction (not recorded which).

CDR3 amino acids: CAWSASGGNQPQHF. CDR3 bases: TGTGCCTGGAGTGCCTCAGGTGGGAATCAGCCCCAGCATTTT. This chain connects TRBV30 to TRBJ1-5; D remains ambiguous. Trimming shortened V by 1 base and J by 4 bases, and 11 bases separated the two germline ends. The germline CDR1 and CDR2 sequences are GTSNPN and SVGIG (reference sequence). This CDR3 comprises 14 residues.